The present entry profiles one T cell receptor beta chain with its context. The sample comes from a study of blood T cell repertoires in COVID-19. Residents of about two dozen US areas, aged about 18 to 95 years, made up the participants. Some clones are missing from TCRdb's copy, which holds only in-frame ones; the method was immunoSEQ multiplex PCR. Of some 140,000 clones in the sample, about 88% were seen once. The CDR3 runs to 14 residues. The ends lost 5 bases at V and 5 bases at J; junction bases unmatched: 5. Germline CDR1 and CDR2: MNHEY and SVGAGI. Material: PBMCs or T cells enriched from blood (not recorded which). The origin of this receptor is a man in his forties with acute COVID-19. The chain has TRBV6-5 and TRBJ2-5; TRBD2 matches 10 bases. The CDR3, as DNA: TGTGCCAGCAGTCTTCTAGCGGGAGTGGAGACCCAGTACTTC. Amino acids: CASSLLAGVETQYF.